These 6 T cell receptor beta chains were sequenced from one sample in a study of T cells in Graves' hyperthyroidism and ophthalmopathy. TCR beta CDR3 sequences were amplified from RNA transcripts. The study used the HTBI primer set for a first-round RT-PCR of the TCR CDR3. MiXCR, applied by TCRdb to the multiplex PCR reads, yields one record per CDR3 protein. This table holds 560,000 or so distinct CDR3 sequences, 46% found once. The sequenced sample consisted of peripheral blood or thyroid tissue (not recorded which). These receptors originate from a young woman with Graves' hyperthyroidism.

This clonotype showed up many times. This sequence joins TRBV7-9 and TRBJ2-5, with 10 bases aligning to TRBD2. This CDR3 region has 15 residues. Per germline, CDR1 SEHNR and CDR2 FQNEAQ (reference sequence). The V and J ends lost 2 bases and 3 bases, in that order; junction bases with no gene match: 3. The CDR3 nucleotides read TGTGCCAGCAGCTTATCTACTAGCGGGGAAGAGACCCAGTACTTC. Its protein is CASSLSTSGEETQYF.

The chain couples TRBV14 to TRBJ2-5, with no clear D. CDR3 length: 13 residues. The V gene lost 3 bases and the J gene lost 1 base, with 6 bases spanning the gap. The germline CDR1 and CDR2 sequences are SGHDN and FVKESK. The CDR3 loop is CASSQNIQETQYF. CDR3 DNA: TGTGCCAGCAGCCAGAACATCCAAGAGACCCAGTACTTC.

V is TRBV19 and J is TRBJ2-2; TRBD1 agrees at 9 bases. V gave up 7 bases and J gave up 1 base; unmatched junction bases: 13. CDR1 and CDR2 from the germline V gene are LNHDA and SQIVND (reference sequence). The CDR3 sequence is 18 residues long. The CDR3 reads CASTRNHRGLLNTGELFF. In DNA form, the CDR3 reads TGTGCCAGTACCAGGAACCACAGGGGGCTATTGAACACCGGGGAGCTGTTTTTT.

Details on this clonotype: A much bigger clone sits one base away, suggesting this may be a read error. The rearrangement links TRBV2 to TRBJ1-5; D gene unclear. Between the trimmed V and J ends, which lost 3 bases and 7 bases, there was a span of 10 bases. The CDR3 covers 13 residues. Per the germline V gene, CDR1 is SNHLY and CDR2 is FYNNEI. CDR3 amino acids: CASSEITGQPQHF. The CDR3 nucleotides are TGTGCCAGCAGTGAGATTACCGGGCAGCCCCAGCATTTT.

The chain is built from TRBV20-1 and TRBJ2-7; 8 bases are a match to TRBD1. Germline CDR1 reads DFQATT; CDR2 reads SNEGSKA (reference sequence). Losses at the gene ends were 4 bases for V and 3 bases for J; bases not matched to a gene: 5. This CDR3 has 13 amino acids. The CDR3: CSAKDRDLYEQYF. DNA for the CDR3: TGCAGTGCTAAGGACAGGGACCTCTACGAGCAGTACTTC.

The chain is built from TRBV25-1 and TRBJ2-7, with D possibly being TRBD2 (6 bases). This CDR3 region has 13 residues. Looked up from germline, CDR1 is MGHDK and CDR2 is SYGVNS. CDR3 sequence: CARPPSGGYEQYF. CDR3 coding DNA: TGTGCTAGACCACCCAGCGGAGGGTACGAGCAGTACTTC.